Below, 14 T cell receptor beta chains from the same sample are listed, as sequenced in a study of T cell responses to AZD1222 COVID-19 vaccine. Sequenced by immunoSEQ multiplex PCR; TCRdb stores in-frame clones only, minus some. Altogether about 120,000 clones are present, roughly 90% being singletons, with the ten largest covering more than 7.5%. The source was peripheral blood, collected on day 0 of AZD1222 vaccination. These TCRs come from an adult in good health.

The chain carries TRBV7-2 and TRBJ2-1; D is undetermined. CDR1 is SGHTA, CDR2 FQGNSA, per germline. The germline V and J ends were trimmed by 2 bases and 5 bases, with 4 bases remaining between them. The CDR3 is 12 amino acids. The CDR3 loop is CASSLFHNEQFF. CDR3 DNA: TGTGCCAGCAGCTTATTCCACAATGAGCAGTTCTTC. The whole variable domain, remainder taken from reference TRBV7-2 and TRBJ2-1, is GAGVSQSPSNKVTEKGKDVELRCDPISGHTALYWYRQSLGQGLEFLIYFQGNSAPDKSGLPSDRFSAERTGGSVSTLTIQRTQQEDSAVYLCASSLFHNEQFFGPGTRLTVL.

The rearrangement joins TRBV7-8 to TRBJ1-3, with TRBD1 as a possible D gene (5 bases). This CDR3 has 15 residues. The germline CDR1 and CDR2 sequences are SGHVS and FQNEAQ. Trimming took 2 bases from V and 0 from J, leaving 8 bases between them. The CDR3 nucleotides are TGTGCCAGCAGCTTAACAGGAATCTCTGGAAACACCATATATTTT. This gives the protein CASSLTGISGNTIYF.

The chain joins TRBV28 to TRBJ1-2; 7 bases map to TRBD1. CDR1 is MDHEN, CDR2 SYDVKM, per germline. Trimming took 5 bases from V and 8 from J; bases not matched to a gene: 5. The CDR3 is 12 residues long. CDR3 sequence reads: CASSGRGLGYTF. The CDR3 bases are TGTGCCAGCAGTGGCAGGGGGTTAGGCTACACCTTC.

This clone came up once. The V call is TRBV12-3 or TRBV12-4, the J call TRBJ2-2; D gene ambiguous. This CDR3 has 13 amino acids. V was cut by 3 bases and J by 7 bases, with 9 bases left in between. CDR3 in amino acids: CASSFSSGGELFF. In DNA form, the CDR3 reads TGTGCCAGCAGTTTCTCGTCTGGCGGGGAGCTGTTTTTT.

The rearrangement links TRBV6-5 to TRBJ1-5, with D possibly TRBD1 on 6 matching bases. The CDR3 runs 14 residues. V lost 7 bases and J lost 6, with 16 bases in between. CDR1 and CDR2 from the germline V gene are MNHEY and SVGAGI. The CDR3, as DNA: TGTGCCAGCACCATGGGGGGGGCAGCTCAGCCCCAGCATTTT. This encodes CASTMGGAAQPQHF.

The chain carries TRBV21-1 and TRBJ1-5; the table assigns TRBD1, which was not confirmed against the DNA. TRBV21-1 constitutes a pseudogene. This CDR3 is 15 amino acids long. CDR3 bases: TGTGCCAGCAGCAAACAGGGTAAAGGCAATCAGCCCCAGCATTTT. Protein: CASSKQGKGNQPQHF.

This chain joins TRBV5-1 and TRBJ2-2; D gene unclear. The CDR3 extends over 16 amino acids. V was pared by 1 base and J by 0 bases, with 10 bases between. The germline CDR1 and CDR2 sequences are SGHRS and YFSETQ. The chain's CDR3 is CASSLQDVANTGELFF. For the CDR3, the DNA is TGCGCCAGCAGCTTGCAGGACGTAGCGAACACCGGGGAGCTGTTTTTT.

This chain connects TRBV28 to TRBJ1-2, with 8 nucleotides matching TRBD1. V lost 6 bases and J lost 4; bases outside the gene matches: 10. CDR1 is MDHEN, CDR2 SYDVKM, per germline. The CDR3 consists of 15 residues. For the CDR3, the DNA is TGTGCCAGCAGAGTCGGACAGGGTCGCCTCTATGGCTACACCTTC. Protein: CASRVGQGRLYGYTF.

The chain uses TRBV5-4 and TRBJ2-1; D may match TRBD1 or TRBD2 (7 bases each). Germline assignment: CDR1 SGHNT and CDR2 YYREEE (reference sequence). V was pared by 3 bases and J by 5 bases, with 15 bases between. The CDR3 length is 15 residues. The chain's CDR3 is CASSSWGGGDNEQFF. CDR3 nucleotides: TGTGCCAGCAGCTCGTGGGGAGGGGGCGACAATGAGCAGTTCTTC.

The chain carries TRBV27 and TRBJ1-5; unclear D gene. The ends were cut back, 5 bases at V and 7 bases at J, with 15 bases in the middle. The CDR3 consists of 14 residues. Germline V gene lookup returns CDR1 MNHEY and CDR2 SMNVEV (reference sequence). The CDR3, as DNA: TGTGCCAGCAGTCCCAACCGGGAAGGCCAGCCCCAGCATTTT. It codes for CASSPNREGQPQHF.

The chain combines TRBV4-1 with TRBJ1-5; maybe TRBD1 (5 bases). Germline V CDR1 and CDR2: MGHRA, YSYEKL. The CDR3 consists of 16 residues. V lost 1 base and J lost 3, with 13 bases in between. This chain's CDR3 is CASSQGFDSFNQPQHF. The CDR3 bases are TGCGCCAGCAGCCAAGGATTCGACAGCTTCAATCAGCCCCAGCATTTT.

V usage is TRBV6-4 and J usage is TRBJ2-1, with 14 bases matching TRBD2. CDR1 and CDR2 from the germline V gene are MRHNA and SNTAGT. Germline trimming cut 3 bases from V and 6 bases from J; bases unmatched to any gene: 4. This CDR3 has 16 amino acids. The CDR3 protein is CASSEPGLAGVNEQFF. The CDR3 coding sequence is TGTGCCAGCAGTGAACCGGGACTAGCGGGAGTCAATGAGCAGTTCTTC.

CDR3 in amino acids: CASSWGGSRGTQYF. In nucleotides, the CDR3 is TGCGCCAGCAGCTGGGGGGGATCACGGGGTACCCAGTACTTC. The V and J genes are TRBV5-1 and TRBJ2-5, with TRBD2 identical over 7 bases. With 3 bases clipped from V and 8 bases from J, the junction kept 10 bases outside the gene matches. CDR1 SGHRS and CDR2 YFSETQ come from the germline V gene. The CDR3 runs 14 residues. The full variable domain, completed using reference TRBV5-1 and TRBJ2-5, is KAGVTQTPRYLIKTRGQQVTLSCSPISGHRSVSWYQQTPGQGLQFLFEYFSETQRNKGNFPGRFSGRQFSNSRSEMNVSTLELGDSALYLCASSWGGSRGTQYFGPGTRLLVL.

The chain employs TRBV7-3 and TRBJ2-3; tentatively, D is TRBD1 (5 bases). The germline V gene has CDR1 SGHTA and CDR2 FQGTGA. The CDR3 runs to 15 residues. Trimming removed 5 bases at V and 6 bases at J, with 18 bases between. The CDR3 loop reads CASSQAARTQDTQYF. The CDR3, as DNA: TGTGCCAGCAGCCAGGCGGCCCGGACACAGGATACGCAGTATTTT.